This passage covers 2 T cell receptor beta chains from one sample sequenced in a study of blood T cell repertoires in COVID-19. Clones were read by immunoSEQ multiplex PCR, and TCRdb kept only the in-frame ones, dropping some. The sample has fewer than 400,000 clones, 80% to 90% seen once. The sequenced sample consisted of PBMCs or T cells enriched from blood (not recorded which). These receptors all stem from a young man who had recovered from COVID-19.

The chain uses TRBV24-1 and TRBJ1-5; TRBD1 matches 8 bases. This CDR3 spans 13 amino acids. Trimming took 6 bases from V and 7 from J; bases not matched to a gene: 4. Per germline, CDR1 KGHDR and CDR2 SFDVKD. The CDR3 nucleotides read TGTGCCACCAGTCCAACAGGGGGGCAGCCCCAGCATTTT. Translation: CATSPTGGQPQHF.

This clone was found once. The V call is TRBV3-1 (or the pseudogene TRBV3-2), the J call TRBJ2-7; D remains unclear. V was shortened by 2 bases and J by 3 bases, with 11 bases between the two germline ends. The CDR3 length is 14 residues. Per germline, CDR1 LGHDT and CDR2 YNNKEL (reference sequence). The CDR3 DNA follows: TGTGCCAGCAGCCAATCGTTGGCCCGCTACGAGCAGTACTTC. Encoded protein: CASSQSLARYEQYF.